Listed here are 21 T cell receptor beta chains from one sample, sequenced in a study of cytomegalovirus exposure and HLA in healthy donors. Primers included in the PCR were 60 Vbeta and 13 Jbeta primers. Sequencing was performed with immunoSEQ multiplex PCR; in TCRdb, only in-frame clones are kept and a portion is missing. Altogether 150,000 to 200,000 clones are present, roughly four fifths being singletons, with the ten largest covering just over 2%. Input material: PBMCs. The receptors were sampled from a young woman in good health and CMV-seropositive.

A few counts support this clone. J is TRBJ2-7 and V is TRBV9; no firm D call. V was cut by 3 bases and J by 4 bases, with 8 bases left in between. From germline, CDR1 is SGDLS and CDR2 YYNGEE. This CDR3 is 12 amino acids long. The CDR3 bases are TGTGCCAGCAGCGCCCGGAGATACGAGCAGTACTTC. Translating it yields CASSARRYEQYF.

The sample holds one count of this clone. The CDR3 protein is CAGAHWQPSSYRTDTQYF. The CDR3 nucleotides are TGTGCCGGGGCCCACTGGCAGCCCTCCTCCTATCGCACAGATACGCAGTATTTT. The chain links TRBV27 to TRBJ2-3; TRBD1 is a possible D gene (5 bases). Trimming took 11 bases from V and 1 from J, leaving 28 bases between them. The CDR3 has 18 amino acids. From germline, CDR1 is MNHEY and CDR2 SMNVEV (reference sequence).

The J gene is TRBJ2-3, the V gene TRBV7-2, with unresolved D. Germline CDR1 reads SGHTA; CDR2 reads FQGNSA. The CDR3 spans 14 residues. With 0 bases removed from V and 0 bases from J, the gap between germline ends came to 4 bases. The CDR3 is CASSLARSTDTQYF. CDR3 nucleotide sequence: TGTGCCAGCAGCTTAGCGCGGAGCACAGATACGCAGTATTTT.

In this sample, this clone turned up once. The chain joins TRBV25-1 to TRBJ2-3; 10 bases are a match to TRBD2. V lost 5 bases to trimming and J lost 0 bases; unmatched junction nucleotides: 2. The CDR3 has 15 amino acids. Germline V gene lookup returns CDR1 MGHDK and CDR2 SYGVNS. CDR3 region: CASSRLAGSTDTQYF. The CDR3 DNA follows: TGTGCCAGCAGTAGACTAGCGGGTAGCACAGATACGCAGTATTTT.

This chain joins TRBV5-1 and TRBJ2-1; TRBD2 agrees at 14 bases. The CDR3 spans 16 residues. CDR1 SGHRS and CDR2 YFSETQ come from the germline V gene. V lost 4 bases to trimming and J lost 3 bases; unmatched junction nucleotides: 3. The CDR3, as DNA: TGCGCCAGCAGCATTGGGACTAGCGGGGGCTACAATGAGCAGTTCTTC. Translated: CASSIGTSGGYNEQFF.

The chain joins TRBV5-8 to TRBJ1-5; D remains ambiguous. Trimming pared 10 bases from V and 6 bases from J, leaving 14 bases between. Germline loops: CDR1 SGHTS, CDR2 YDEGEE. CDR3 length: 12 residues. As DNA, the CDR3 is TGTGCCGCGGGCAGGCTACTTCAGCCCCAGCATTTT. This gives the protein CAAGRLLQPQHF.

This sequence joins TRBV2 and TRBJ2-7; 12 bases align to TRBD1. The V gene's germline CDR1 is SNHLY and CDR2 FYNNEI. After removal of 10 bases from V and 2 bases from J, the junction contained 6 bases not matched to a gene. The CDR3 totals 14 residues. The CDR3 DNA follows: TGTGCCACCTCCCGGGACAGGGGGCCCTACGAGCAGTACTTC. This codes for CATSRDRGPYEQYF.

This chain uses TRBV2 with TRBJ1-1; a weak D match, TRBD1 (5 bases). V dropped 1 base and J dropped 0 bases, with 18 bases sitting between them. The CDR3 is 18 amino acids. Germline CDR1 SNHLY, CDR2 FYNNEI. CDR3: CASSEGQPSIFMNTEAFF. Here the CDR3 DNA reads TGTGCCAGCAGTGAAGGACAGCCCTCAATCTTTATGAACACTGAAGCTTTCTTT. The variable domain in full, completed from reference TRBV2 and TRBJ1-1, reads EPEVTQTPSHQVTQMGQEVILRCVPISNHLYFYWYRQILGQKVEFLVSFYNNEISEKSEIFDDQFSVERPDGSNFTLKIRSTKLEDSAMYFCASSEGQPSIFMNTEAFFGQGTRLTVV.

V gene TRBV6-1 combines with J gene TRBJ2-7, with D maybe TRBD2 (6 bases). This CDR3 has 14 amino acids. The V gene lost 0 bases and the J gene lost 0 bases, with 6 bases spanning the gap. Per germline, CDR1 MNHNS and CDR2 SASEGT. The CDR3 DNA follows: TGTGCCAGCAGTGAAGCGCGGGACTCCTACGAGCAGTACTTC. This codes for CASSEARDSYEQYF.

The CDR3, as DNA: TGTGCCAGCAGTTACGGCAGGGTCTATGGCTACACCTTC. Its protein product is CASSYGRVYGYTF. The J gene is TRBJ1-2, the V gene TRBV6-5, with D tentatively TRBD1 (5 bases). With 2 bases removed from V and 4 bases from J, the gap between germline ends came to 8 bases. This CDR3 contains 13 residues. Per the germline V gene, CDR1 is MNHEY and CDR2 is SVGAGI.

The V and J genes are TRBV10-3 and TRBJ2-7; possible D gene TRBD2, 5 bases. Per the germline V gene, CDR1 is ENHRY and CDR2 is SYGVKD. Deletions cut 3 bases from V and 6 bases from J, with 21 bases between. This CDR3 is 16 amino acids long. The CDR3 reads CAISDRAGHSTSEQYF. CDR3 nucleotides: TGTGCCATCAGTGACCGGGCGGGCCACTCGACAAGCGAGCAGTACTTC.

This rearrangement joins TRBV7-6 to TRBJ2-3, with 8 bases that match TRBD2. V shed 1 base and J 2 bases; nucleotides not matched to a gene: 5. This CDR3 comprises 16 residues. Germline-derived CDR1 and CDR2 are SGHVS and FNYEAQ. The CDR3 coding sequence is TGTGCCAGCAGCTTAGGAGGTAGCGGGGACACAGATACGCAGTATTTT. Translation gives CASSLGGSGDTDTQYF.

The chain employs TRBV2 and TRBJ1-2; the D is unclear. The germline V gene has CDR1 SNHLY and CDR2 FYNNEI. The germline V and J ends were trimmed by 1 base and 4 bases, with 7 bases remaining between them. This CDR3 spans 13 amino acids. In DNA, the CDR3 is TGTGCCAGCAGTGAAGGCCCGGGCTATGGCTACACCTTC. This codes for CASSEGPGYGYTF.

The chain joins TRBV6-1 to TRBJ1-5; D possibly corresponds to TRBD1 (5 bases). This CDR3 contains 13 residues. Germline CDR1 MNHNS, CDR2 SASEGT. Trimming left V 6 bases short and J 3 bases short, with 9 bases between. The CDR3 bases are TGTGCCAGCAGCAGACAGCTCAATCAGCCCCAGCATTTT. Translation gives CASSRQLNQPQHF.

In this sample, this clone turned up many times. The chain couples TRBV5-5 to TRBJ2-7; the D is unclear. Trimming shortened V by 6 bases and J by 7 bases, and 17 bases separated the two germline ends. This CDR3 has 13 amino acids. Germline V lookup: CDR1 SGHKS, CDR2 YYEKEE (reference sequence). CDR3 sequence (DNA): TGTGCCAGCATGCCCGAGGAGAGGCGGGAGCAGTACTTC. It codes for CASMPEERREQYF. The whole variable domain, remainder taken from reference TRBV5-5 and TRBJ2-7, is DAGVTQSPTHLIKTRGQQVTLRCSPISGHKSVSWYQQVLGQGPQFIFQYYEKEERGRGNFPDRFSARQFPNYSSELNVNALLLGDSALYLCASMPEERREQYFGPGTRLTVT.

This clone has just a few counts. V and J are TRBV27 and TRBJ1-1, with D hard to call. V lost 4 bases to trimming and J lost 3 bases, with 9 bases between them. In germline, CDR1 is MNHEY, CDR2 SMNVEV (reference sequence). The CDR3 has 13 amino acids. The DNA of the CDR3 is TGTGCCAGCAGTTCGGAGTCCTACACTGAAGCTTTCTTT. Translating it yields CASSSESYTEAFF.

The rearrangement uses TRBV25-1 and TRBJ2-1; 15 nucleotides align to TRBD2. CDR3 length equals 14 residues. Looked up from germline, CDR1 is MGHDK and CDR2 is SYGVNS. The V segment lost 8 bases and the J segment 8 bases; nucleotides outside the gene matches: 4. This chain's CDR3 is CASGLAGGPYEQFF. Here the CDR3 DNA reads TGTGCCAGCGGACTAGCGGGAGGGCCTTATGAGCAGTTCTTC. The full variable domain, its missing parts supplied by reference TRBV25-1 and TRBJ2-1, is EADIYQTPRYLVIGTGKKITLECSQTMGHDKMYWYQQDPGMELHLIHYSYGVNSTEKGDLSSESTVSRIRTEHFPLTLESARPSHTSQYLCASGLAGGPYEQFFGPGTRLTVL.

This clone was detected once. The V and J genes are TRBV19 and TRBJ1-1; 10 bases are shared with TRBD1. The V gene's germline CDR1 is LNHDA and CDR2 SQIVND (reference sequence). This CDR3 spans 15 amino acids. Germline trimming cut 3 bases from V and 3 bases from J; bases unmatched to any gene: 4. In DNA, the CDR3 is TGTGCCAGTAGTATCATGACAGGGGGCTACACTGAAGCTTTCTTT. Translated: CASSIMTGGYTEAFF.

Here the CDR3 reads CASRRTSGRYEQYF. CDR3 DNA sequence: TGTGCCAGCAGGCGTACTAGCGGGCGATACGAGCAGTACTTC. The V call is TRBV7-9, the J call TRBJ2-7, with TRBD2 matching over 9 bases. The CDR3 spans 14 residues. The V segment lost 6 bases and the J segment 4 bases; nucleotides outside the gene matches: 7. Per germline, CDR1 SEHNR and CDR2 FQNEAQ (reference sequence).

The chain is built from TRBV5-1 and TRBJ1-1; the match to TRBD1 covers 7 bases. CDR3 length: 16 residues. The ends lost 0 bases at V and 3 bases at J; junction bases unmatched: 8. Germline-derived CDR1 and CDR2 are SGHRS and YFSETQ. The CDR3 nucleotides read TGCGCCAGCAGCTTGGTGAGGGGGCGAATTTACACTGAAGCTTTCTTT. Its translation is CASSLVRGRIYTEAFF.

The chain links TRBV6-5 to TRBJ2-7, with TRBD1 matching 7 bases. Germline V gives CDR1 MNHEY, CDR2 SVGAGI. This CDR3 contains 12 residues. V shed 10 bases and J 2 bases; nucleotides not matched to a gene: 5. The CDR3 nucleotides are TGTGCCACCAGACAGGGAACCTACGAGCAGTACTTC. It is translated as CATRQGTYEQYF.